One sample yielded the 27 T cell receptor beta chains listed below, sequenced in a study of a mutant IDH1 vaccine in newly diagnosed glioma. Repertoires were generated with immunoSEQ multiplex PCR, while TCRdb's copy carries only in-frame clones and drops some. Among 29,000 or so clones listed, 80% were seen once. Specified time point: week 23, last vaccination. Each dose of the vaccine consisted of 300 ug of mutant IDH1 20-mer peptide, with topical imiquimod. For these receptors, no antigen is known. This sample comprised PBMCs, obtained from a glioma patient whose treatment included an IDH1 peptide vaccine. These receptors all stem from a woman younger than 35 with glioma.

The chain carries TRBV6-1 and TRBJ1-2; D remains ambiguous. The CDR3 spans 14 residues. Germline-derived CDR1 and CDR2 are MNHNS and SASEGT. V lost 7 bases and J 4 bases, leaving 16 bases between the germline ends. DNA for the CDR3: TGTGCCAGCACCCAGGAGGCCTGGGCCTATGGCTACACCTTC. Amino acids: CASTQEAWAYGYTF.

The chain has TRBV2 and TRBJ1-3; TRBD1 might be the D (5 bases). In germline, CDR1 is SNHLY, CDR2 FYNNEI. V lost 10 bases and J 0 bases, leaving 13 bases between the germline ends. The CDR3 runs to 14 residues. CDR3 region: CATLWGISGNTIYF. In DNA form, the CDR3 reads TGTGCCACCCTATGGGGGATCTCTGGAAACACCATATATTTT.

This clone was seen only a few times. The CDR3 coding sequence is TGTGCCAGCAGCCAATCGGACAGACCCACCGGGGAGCTGTTTTTT. Its protein product is CASSQSDRPTGELFF. The V and J genes are TRBV7-9 and TRBJ2-2; D possibly corresponds to TRBD1 (6 bases). V gave up 5 bases and J gave up 4 bases, with 14 bases separating them. The CDR3 extends over 15 amino acids. Germline V gives CDR1 SEHNR, CDR2 FQNEAQ (reference sequence).

The CDR3 here is CASSGSHRDRGLNTEAFF. The CDR3 DNA is TGTGCCAGCAGTGGATCCCACCGGGACAGGGGATTGAACACTGAAGCTTTCTTT. V and J are TRBV6-1 and TRBJ1-1, with 10 bases matching TRBD1. This CDR3 has 18 amino acids. The V gene end was trimmed by 4 bases and the J gene end by 0 bases; junction bases not matched to a gene: 11. Germline V lookup: CDR1 MNHNS, CDR2 SASEGT.

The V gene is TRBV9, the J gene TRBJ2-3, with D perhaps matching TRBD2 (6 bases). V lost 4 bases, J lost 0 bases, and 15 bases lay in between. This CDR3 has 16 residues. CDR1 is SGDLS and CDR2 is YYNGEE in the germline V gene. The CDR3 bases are TGTGCCAGCAGCCCCCGGGCTAGCGTAAGCACAGATACGCAGTATTTT. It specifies CASSPRASVSTDTQYF.

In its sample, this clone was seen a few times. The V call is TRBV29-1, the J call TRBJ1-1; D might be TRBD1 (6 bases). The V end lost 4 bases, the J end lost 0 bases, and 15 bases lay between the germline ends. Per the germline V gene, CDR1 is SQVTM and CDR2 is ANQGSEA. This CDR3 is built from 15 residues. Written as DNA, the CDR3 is TGCAGCGTTGTGGGACAACGATCCATGAACACTGAAGCTTTCTTT. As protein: CSVVGQRSMNTEAFF.

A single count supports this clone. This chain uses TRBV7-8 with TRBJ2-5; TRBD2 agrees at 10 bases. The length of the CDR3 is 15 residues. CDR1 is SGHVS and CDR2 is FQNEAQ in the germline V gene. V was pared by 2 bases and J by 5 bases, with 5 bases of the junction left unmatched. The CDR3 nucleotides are TGTGCCAGCAGCTTAAGCGGGGGGGCTTGGGAGACCCAGTACTTC. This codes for CASSLSGGAWETQYF. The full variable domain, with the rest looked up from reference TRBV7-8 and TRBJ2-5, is GAGVSQSPRYKVAKRGQDVALRCDPISGHVSLFWYQQALGQGPEFLTYFQNEAQLDKSGLPSDRFFAERPEGSVSTLKIQRTQQEDSAVYLCASSLSGGAWETQYFGPGTRLLVL.

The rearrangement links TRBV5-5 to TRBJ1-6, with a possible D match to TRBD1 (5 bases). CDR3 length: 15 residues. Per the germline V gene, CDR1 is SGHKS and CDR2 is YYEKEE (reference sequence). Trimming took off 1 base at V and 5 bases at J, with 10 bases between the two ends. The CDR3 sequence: CASSLFTGDNSPLHF. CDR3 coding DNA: TGTGCCAGCAGCTTGTTTACAGGAGATAATTCACCCCTCCACTTT.

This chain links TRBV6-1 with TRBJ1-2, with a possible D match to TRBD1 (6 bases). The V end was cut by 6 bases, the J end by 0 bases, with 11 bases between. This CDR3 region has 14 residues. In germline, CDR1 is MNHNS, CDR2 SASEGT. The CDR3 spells CASSAGDTNYGYTF. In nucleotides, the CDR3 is TGTGCCAGCAGCGCGGGGGACACTAACTATGGCTACACCTTC.

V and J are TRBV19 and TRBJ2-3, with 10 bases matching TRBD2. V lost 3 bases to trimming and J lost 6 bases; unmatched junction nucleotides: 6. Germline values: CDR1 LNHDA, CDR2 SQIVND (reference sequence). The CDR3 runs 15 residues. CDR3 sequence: CASSITSGDFDTQYF. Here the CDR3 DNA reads TGTGCCAGTAGTATCACTAGCGGGGATTTTGATACGCAGTATTTT.

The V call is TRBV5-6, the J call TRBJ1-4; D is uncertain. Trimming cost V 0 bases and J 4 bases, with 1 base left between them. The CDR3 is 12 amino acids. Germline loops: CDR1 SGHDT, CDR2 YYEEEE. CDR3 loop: CASSLVNEKLFF. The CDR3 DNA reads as TGTGCCAGCAGCTTGGTTAATGAAAAACTGTTTTTT.

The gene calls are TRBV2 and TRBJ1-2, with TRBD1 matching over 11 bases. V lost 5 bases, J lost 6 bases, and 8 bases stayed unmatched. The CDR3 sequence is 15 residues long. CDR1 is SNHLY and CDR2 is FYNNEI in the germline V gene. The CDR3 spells CASSTLGQGANGYTF. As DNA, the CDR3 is TGTGCCAGCAGTACCCTTGGACAGGGGGCAAATGGCTACACCTTC.

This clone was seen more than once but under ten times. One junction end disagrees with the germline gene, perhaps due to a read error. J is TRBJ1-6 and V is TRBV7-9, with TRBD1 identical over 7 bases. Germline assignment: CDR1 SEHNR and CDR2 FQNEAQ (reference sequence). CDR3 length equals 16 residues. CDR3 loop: CASSLTTGVKGSLLHF. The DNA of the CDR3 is TGTGCCAGCAGCTTAACAACAGGGGTGAAGGGTTCACTCCTCCACTTT.

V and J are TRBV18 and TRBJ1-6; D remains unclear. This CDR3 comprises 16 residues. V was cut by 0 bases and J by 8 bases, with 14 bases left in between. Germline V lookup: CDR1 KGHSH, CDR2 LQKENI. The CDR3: CASSPPSLSSDSPLHF. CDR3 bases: TGTGCCAGCTCACCACCGAGCCTATCCTCCGATTCACCCCTCCACTTT. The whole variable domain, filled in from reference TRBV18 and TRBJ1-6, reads NAGVMQNPRHLVRRRGQEARLRCSPMKGHSHVYWYRQLPEEGLKFMVYLQKENIIDESGMPKERFSAEFPKEGPSILRIQQVVRGDSAAYFCASSPPSLSSDSPLHFGNGTRLTVT.

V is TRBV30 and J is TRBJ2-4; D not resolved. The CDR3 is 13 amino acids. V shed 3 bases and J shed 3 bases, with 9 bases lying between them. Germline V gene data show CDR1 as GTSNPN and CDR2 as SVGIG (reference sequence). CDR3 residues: CAWSTVFKNIQYF. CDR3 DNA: TGTGCCTGGAGCACGGTGTTCAAAAACATTCAGTACTTC.

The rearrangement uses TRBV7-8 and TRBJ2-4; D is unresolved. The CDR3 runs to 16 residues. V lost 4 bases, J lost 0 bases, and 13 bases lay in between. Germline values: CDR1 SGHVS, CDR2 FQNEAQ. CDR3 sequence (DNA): TGTGCCAGCAGCTCCCCAGAGGTCGGAGCCAAAAACATTCAGTACTTC. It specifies CASSSPEVGAKNIQYF.

CDR3 nucleotides: TGCGCCAGCAGCCCCTGGGACAATACCTACGAGCAGTACTTC. Protein: CASSPWDNTYEQYF. V usage is TRBV5-1 and J usage is TRBJ2-7, with a tentative D call TRBD1 (6 bases). Trimming shortened V by 4 bases and J by 2 bases, and 13 bases separated the two germline ends. Germline V gene lookup returns CDR1 SGHRS and CDR2 YFSETQ. CDR3 length: 14 residues.

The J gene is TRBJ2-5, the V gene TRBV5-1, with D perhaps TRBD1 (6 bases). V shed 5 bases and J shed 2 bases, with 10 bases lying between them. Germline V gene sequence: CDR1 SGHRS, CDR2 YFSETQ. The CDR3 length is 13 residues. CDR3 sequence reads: CASRRQEQETQYF. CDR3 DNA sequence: TGCGCCAGCAGACGACAGGAACAAGAGACCCAGTACTTC.

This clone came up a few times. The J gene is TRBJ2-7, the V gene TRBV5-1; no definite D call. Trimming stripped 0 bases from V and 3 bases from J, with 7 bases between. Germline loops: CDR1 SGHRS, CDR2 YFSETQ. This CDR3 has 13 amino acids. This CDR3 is CASSLVSGYEQYF. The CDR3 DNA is TGCGCCAGCAGCTTGGTGTCAGGCTACGAGCAGTACTTC. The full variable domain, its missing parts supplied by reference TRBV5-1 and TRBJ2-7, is KAGVTQTPRYLIKTRGQQVTLSCSPISGHRSVSWYQQTPGQGLQFLFEYFSETQRNKGNFPGRFSGRQFSNSRSEMNVSTLELGDSALYLCASSLVSGYEQYFGPGTRLTVT.

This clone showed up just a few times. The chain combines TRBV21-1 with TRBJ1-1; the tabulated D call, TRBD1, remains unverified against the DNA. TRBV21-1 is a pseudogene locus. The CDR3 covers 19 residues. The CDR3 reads CASSKAPNEAWTQNTEAFF. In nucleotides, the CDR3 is TGTGCCAGCAGCAAAGCGCCAAACGAGGCGTGGACACAGAACACTGAAGCTTTCTTT.

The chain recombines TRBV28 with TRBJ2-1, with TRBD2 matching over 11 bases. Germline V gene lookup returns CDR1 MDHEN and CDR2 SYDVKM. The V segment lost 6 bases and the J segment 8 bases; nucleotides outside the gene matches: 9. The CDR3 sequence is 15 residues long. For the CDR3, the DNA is TGTGCCAGCAGCCAACTAGCGGGGGAGGAGGATGAGCAGTTCTTC. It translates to CASSQLAGEEDEQFF.

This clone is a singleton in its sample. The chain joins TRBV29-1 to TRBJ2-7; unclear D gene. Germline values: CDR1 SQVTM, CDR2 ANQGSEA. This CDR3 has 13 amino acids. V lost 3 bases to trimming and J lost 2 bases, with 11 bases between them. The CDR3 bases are TGCAGCGTTGAGGCGGAGCCCCCCTACGAGCAGTACTTC. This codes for CSVEAEPPYEQYF.

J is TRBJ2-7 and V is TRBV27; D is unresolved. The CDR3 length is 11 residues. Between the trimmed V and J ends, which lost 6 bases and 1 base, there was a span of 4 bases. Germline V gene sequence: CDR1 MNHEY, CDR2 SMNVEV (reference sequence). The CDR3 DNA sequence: TGTGCCAGCAGCCGTTCCTACGAGCAGTACTTC. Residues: CASSRSYEQYF.

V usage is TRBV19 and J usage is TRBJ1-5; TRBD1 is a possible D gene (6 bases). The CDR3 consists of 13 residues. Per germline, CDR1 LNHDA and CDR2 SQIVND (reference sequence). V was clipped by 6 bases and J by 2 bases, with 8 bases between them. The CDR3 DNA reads TGTGCCAGTAGCCACAGGGGCAATCAGCCCCAGCATTTT. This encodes CASSHRGNQPQHF.

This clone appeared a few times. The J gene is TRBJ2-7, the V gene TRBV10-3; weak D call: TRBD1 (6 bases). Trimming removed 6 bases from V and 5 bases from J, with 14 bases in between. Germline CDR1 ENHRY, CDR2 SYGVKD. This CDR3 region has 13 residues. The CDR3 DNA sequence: TGTGCCATCAGCGTAACAGGGTTGGACGAGCAGTACTTC. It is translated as CAISVTGLDEQYF.

CDR3 nucleotides: TGTGCCAGCAGCCTCCTGCGGGAGGGCCCAGATACGCAGTATTTT. Translation gives CASSLLREGPDTQYF. The chain recombines TRBV5-8 with TRBJ2-3, with 9 nucleotides matching TRBD2. CDR1 and CDR2 from the germline V gene are SGHTS and YDEGEE. After removal of 4 bases from V and 4 bases from J, the junction contained 7 bases not matched to a gene. The CDR3 contains 15 residues.

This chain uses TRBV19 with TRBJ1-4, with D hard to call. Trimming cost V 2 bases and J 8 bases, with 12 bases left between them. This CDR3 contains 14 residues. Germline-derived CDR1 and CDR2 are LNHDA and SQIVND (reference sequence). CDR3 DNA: TGTGCCAGTAGTATACTCAACGCAGGAGAAAAACTGTTTTTT. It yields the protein CASSILNAGEKLFF.